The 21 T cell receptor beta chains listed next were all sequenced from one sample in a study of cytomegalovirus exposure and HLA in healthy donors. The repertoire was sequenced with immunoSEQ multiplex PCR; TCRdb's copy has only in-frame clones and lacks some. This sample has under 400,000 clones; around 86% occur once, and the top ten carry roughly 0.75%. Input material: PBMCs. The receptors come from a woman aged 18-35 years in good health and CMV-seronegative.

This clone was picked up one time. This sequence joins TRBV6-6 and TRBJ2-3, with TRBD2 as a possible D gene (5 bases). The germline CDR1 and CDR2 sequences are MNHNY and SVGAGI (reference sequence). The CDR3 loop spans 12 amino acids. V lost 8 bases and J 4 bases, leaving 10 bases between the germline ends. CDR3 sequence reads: CASFSAADTQYF. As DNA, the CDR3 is TGTGCCAGCTTTTCAGCGGCAGATACGCAGTATTTT.

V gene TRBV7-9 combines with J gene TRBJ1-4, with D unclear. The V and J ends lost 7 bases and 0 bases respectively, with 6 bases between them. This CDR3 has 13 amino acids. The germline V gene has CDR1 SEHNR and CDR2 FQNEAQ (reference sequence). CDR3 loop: CASTVTTNEKLFF. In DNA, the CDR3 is TGTGCCAGCACCGTAACAACTAATGAAAAACTGTTTTTT.

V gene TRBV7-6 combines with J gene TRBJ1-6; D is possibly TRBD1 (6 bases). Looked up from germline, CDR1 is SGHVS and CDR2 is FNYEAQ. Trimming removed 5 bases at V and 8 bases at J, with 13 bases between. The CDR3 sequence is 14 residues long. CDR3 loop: CASSLQGGHSPLHF. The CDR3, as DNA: TGTGCCAGCAGCCTACAGGGCGGCCATTCACCCCTCCACTTT.

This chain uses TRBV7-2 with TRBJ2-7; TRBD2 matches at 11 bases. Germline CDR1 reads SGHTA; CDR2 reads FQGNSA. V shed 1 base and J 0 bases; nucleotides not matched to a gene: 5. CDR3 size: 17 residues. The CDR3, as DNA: TGTGCCAGCAGCTTAGGACTAGCGGGGCGGTTCTCCTACGAGCAGTACTTC. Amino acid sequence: CASSLGLAGRFSYEQYF.

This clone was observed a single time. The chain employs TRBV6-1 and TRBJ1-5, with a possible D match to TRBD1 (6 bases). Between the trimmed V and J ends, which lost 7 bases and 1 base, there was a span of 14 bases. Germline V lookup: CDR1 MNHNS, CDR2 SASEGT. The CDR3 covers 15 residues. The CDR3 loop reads CASIKFRGSNQPQHF. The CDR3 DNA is TGTGCCAGCATCAAATTCAGGGGAAGCAATCAGCCCCAGCATTTT.

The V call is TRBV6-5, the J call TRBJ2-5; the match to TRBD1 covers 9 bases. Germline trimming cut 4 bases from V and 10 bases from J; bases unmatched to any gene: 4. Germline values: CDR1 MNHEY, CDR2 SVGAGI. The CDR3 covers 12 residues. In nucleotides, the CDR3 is TGTGCCAGCAGTTTGGGACAGGGTGGCCAGTACTTC. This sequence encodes CASSLGQGGQYF.

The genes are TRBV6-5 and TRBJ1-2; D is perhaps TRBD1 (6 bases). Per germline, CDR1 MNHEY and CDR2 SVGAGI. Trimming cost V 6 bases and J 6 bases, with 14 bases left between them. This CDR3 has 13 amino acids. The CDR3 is CASSEGQYDGYTF. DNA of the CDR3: TGTGCCAGCAGCGAAGGACAGTACGATGGCTACACCTTC.

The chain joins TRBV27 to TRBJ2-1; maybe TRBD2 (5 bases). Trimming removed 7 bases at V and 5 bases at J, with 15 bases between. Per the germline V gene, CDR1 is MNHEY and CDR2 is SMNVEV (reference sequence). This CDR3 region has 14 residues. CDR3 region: CASTKSLGDNEQFF. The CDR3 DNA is TGTGCCAGCACTAAATCCCTCGGGGACAATGAGCAGTTCTTC.

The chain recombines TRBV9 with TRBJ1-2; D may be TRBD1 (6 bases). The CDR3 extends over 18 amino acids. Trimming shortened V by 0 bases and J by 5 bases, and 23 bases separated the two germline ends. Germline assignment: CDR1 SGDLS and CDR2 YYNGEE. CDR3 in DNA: TGTGCCAGCAGCGTAGCTTCACGGGACACATCCTTTGGATATGGCTACACCTTC. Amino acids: CASSVASRDTSFGYGYTF.

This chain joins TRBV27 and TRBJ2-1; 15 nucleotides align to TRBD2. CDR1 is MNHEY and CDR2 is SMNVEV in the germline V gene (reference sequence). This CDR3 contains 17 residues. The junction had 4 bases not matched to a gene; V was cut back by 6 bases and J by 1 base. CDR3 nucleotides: TGTGCCAGCAGCGGACTAGCGGGGGGGAGGTCCTACAATGAGCAGTTCTTC. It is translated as CASSGLAGGRSYNEQFF.

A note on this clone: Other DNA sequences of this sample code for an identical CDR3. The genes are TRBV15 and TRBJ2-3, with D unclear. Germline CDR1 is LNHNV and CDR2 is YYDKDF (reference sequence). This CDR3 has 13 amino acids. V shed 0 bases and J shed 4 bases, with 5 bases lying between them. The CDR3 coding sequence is TGTGCCACCAGCAGAGATCTCCCAGATACGCAGTATTTT. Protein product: CATSRDLPDTQYF.

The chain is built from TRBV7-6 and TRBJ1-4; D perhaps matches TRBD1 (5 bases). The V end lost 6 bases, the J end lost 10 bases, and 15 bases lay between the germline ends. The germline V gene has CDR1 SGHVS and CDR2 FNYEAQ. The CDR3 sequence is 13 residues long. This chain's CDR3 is CASSRGRPGKLFF. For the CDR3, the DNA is TGTGCCAGCAGTAGGGGTCGCCCAGGAAAACTGTTTTTT.

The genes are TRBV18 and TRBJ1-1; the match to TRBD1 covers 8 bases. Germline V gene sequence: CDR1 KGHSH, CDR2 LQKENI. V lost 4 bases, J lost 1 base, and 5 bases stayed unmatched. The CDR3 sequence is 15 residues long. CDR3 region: CASSLAGGRNTEAFF. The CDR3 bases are TGTGCCAGCTCACTTGCAGGGGGCAGGAACACTGAAGCTTTCTTT.

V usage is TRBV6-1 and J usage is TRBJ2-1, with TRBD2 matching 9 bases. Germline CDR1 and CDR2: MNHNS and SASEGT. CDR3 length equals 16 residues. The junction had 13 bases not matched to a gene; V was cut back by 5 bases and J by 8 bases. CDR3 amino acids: CASSKGPSGILDEQFF. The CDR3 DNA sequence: TGTGCCAGCAGTAAAGGGCCTAGCGGGATTCTGGATGAGCAGTTCTTC.

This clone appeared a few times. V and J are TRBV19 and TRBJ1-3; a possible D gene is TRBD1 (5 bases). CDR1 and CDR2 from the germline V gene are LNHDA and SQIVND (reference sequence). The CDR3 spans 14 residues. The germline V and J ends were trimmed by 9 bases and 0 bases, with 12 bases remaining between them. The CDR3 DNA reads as TGTGCCAGCGCAGGGCAAGTCTCTGGAAACACCATATATTTT. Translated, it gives CASAGQVSGNTIYF.

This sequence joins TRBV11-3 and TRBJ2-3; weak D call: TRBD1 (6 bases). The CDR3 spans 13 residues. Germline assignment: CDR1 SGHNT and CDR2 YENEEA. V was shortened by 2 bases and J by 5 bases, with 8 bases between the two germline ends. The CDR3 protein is CASSLPGVDTQYF. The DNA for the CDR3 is TGTGCCAGCAGCTTACCAGGGGTAGATACGCAGTATTTT.

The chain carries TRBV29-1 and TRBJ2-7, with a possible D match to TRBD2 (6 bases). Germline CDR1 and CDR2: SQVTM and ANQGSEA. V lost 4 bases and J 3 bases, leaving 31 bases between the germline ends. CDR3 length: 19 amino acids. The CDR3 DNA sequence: TGCAGCGTTGCAGCTCAGGCGGGGACCCGCCAGTTAATTTTCTACGAGCAGTACTTC. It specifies CSVAAQAGTRQLIFYEQYF.

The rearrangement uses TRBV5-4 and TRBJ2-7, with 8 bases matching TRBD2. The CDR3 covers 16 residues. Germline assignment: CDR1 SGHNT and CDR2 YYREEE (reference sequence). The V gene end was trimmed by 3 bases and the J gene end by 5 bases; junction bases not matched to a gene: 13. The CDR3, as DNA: TGTGCCAGCAGCTCCAATCCGATTAGCGGGAACCACGAGCAGTACTTC. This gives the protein CASSSNPISGNHEQYF.

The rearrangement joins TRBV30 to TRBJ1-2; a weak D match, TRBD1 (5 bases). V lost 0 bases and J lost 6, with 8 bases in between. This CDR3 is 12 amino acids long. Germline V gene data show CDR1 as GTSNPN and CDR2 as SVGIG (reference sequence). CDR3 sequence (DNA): TGTGCCTGGAGTGTAAGCAGGGATGGCTACACCTTC. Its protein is CAWSVSRDGYTF.

The CDR3 spells CASRERRTTGELFF. The CDR3 DNA reads as TGTGCCAGTAGGGAAAGGAGGACCACCGGGGAGCTGTTTTTT. The chain links TRBV19 to TRBJ2-2; D is possibly TRBD2 (5 bases). Trimming removed 6 bases at V and 4 bases at J, with 12 bases between. The germline gives CDR1 LNHDA, CDR2 SQIVND (reference sequence). The CDR3 is 14 residues long.

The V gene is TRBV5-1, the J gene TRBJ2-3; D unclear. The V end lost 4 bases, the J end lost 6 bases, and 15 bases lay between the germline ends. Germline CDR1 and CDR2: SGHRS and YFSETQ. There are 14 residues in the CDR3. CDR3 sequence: CASSPGPMGDTQYF. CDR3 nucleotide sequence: TGCGCCAGCAGCCCGGGTCCAATGGGTGATACGCAGTATTTT.